This is a list of T cell receptor beta chains from one sample in a study of OX40 agonist ivuxolimab in advanced cancers. Profiled with immunoSEQ multiplex PCR; TCRdb holds only in-frame clones, not every one. The repertoire holds tens of thousands of clones, with more than 85% as singletons. Specimen: CD4+ or CD8+ T cells sorted from blood, collected in a trial of the OX40 agonist ivuxolimab. These receptors all come from an adult with an advanced solid tumor such as melanoma, head and neck, liver or kidney cancer. Each CDR3 is given with its conserved first and last residue. Size tells how often a clone was seen (once, few, many) or the class of an expanded clone, and some rows leave it out.

>-|TRBV19|16
CASSGGLGASTGELFF
>few|TRBV5-1|14
CASSKGQSTDTQYF
>-|TRBV7-2|15
CASSYGGGGGNTIYF
>-|TRBV19|14
CASSIRRGGDGTFF
>-|TRBV29-1|14
CSVEDRDSGAEQYF
>-|TRBV7-9|15
CASSSVRTGYNEQFF
>-|TRBV27|16
CASSLRRPMSSYEQYF
>-|TRBV7-2|16
CASSLGTSFNTGELFF
>-|TRBV6-1|13
CASSESGVTEAFF
>-|TRBV9|15
CASSTSGSPYSPLHF
>-|TRBV19|15
CASNTLAGGGDTQYF
>-|TRBV6-6|14
CASSAGSKNEKLFF
>once|TRBV6-6|13
CASSSGQVYGYTF
>-|TRBV21-1|15
CASSIPRDREDEQYF
>-|TRBV9|13
CASTSPSTDTQYF
>-|TRBV5-1|16
CASSLAGTGGNQPQHF
>-|TRBV15|14
CATSRVGSNQPQHF
>once|TRBV28|13
CASRKQGQGEAFF
>-|TRBV5-4|16
CASSLGAGARTGELFF
>-|TRBV7-8|17
CASSEHSSGRAHNEQFF
>-|TRBV6-1|14
CASSEVRNTGELFF
>-|TRBV7-3|15
CASSLTGTGTYEQYF
>few|TRBV7-2|15
CASSFKEFYTDTQYF
>-|TRBV19|15
CATKTTGYSNQPQHF
>-|TRBV11-2|14
CASSPRRGTDTQYF
>-|TRBV28|12
CASTVQGYGYTF
>-|TRBV6-5|15
CASRHSGTNTGELFF
>-|TRBV7-9|15
CASSLGRVPNYGYTF
>-|TRBV6-5|15
CASSYSLYWGYGYTF
>-|TRBV28|14
CASSLSSTAYGYTF
>-|TRBV29-1|13
CSVDTGRDTEAFF
>-|TRBV4-2|16
CASSQDYAQTNYGYTF
>-|TRBV20-1|11
CSARDNREQYF
>-|TRBV7-2|14
CASSLGGSSDTQYF
>once|TRBV28|14
CAAAGTSGRYEQYF
>-|TRBV9|15
CASSVRGISTDTQYF
>-|TRBV6-5|16
CASSYSPGTGGNTIYF
>-|TRBV6-1|14
CASSGGQLNYGYTF
>-|TRBV11-3|15
CASSLGTGTAFEQYF
>-|TRBV5-1|14
CASSLGRADYGYTF
>-|TRBV6-5|14
CASRPGQGLYEQYF
>-|TRBV13|17
CASRGQHRRRNTGELFF